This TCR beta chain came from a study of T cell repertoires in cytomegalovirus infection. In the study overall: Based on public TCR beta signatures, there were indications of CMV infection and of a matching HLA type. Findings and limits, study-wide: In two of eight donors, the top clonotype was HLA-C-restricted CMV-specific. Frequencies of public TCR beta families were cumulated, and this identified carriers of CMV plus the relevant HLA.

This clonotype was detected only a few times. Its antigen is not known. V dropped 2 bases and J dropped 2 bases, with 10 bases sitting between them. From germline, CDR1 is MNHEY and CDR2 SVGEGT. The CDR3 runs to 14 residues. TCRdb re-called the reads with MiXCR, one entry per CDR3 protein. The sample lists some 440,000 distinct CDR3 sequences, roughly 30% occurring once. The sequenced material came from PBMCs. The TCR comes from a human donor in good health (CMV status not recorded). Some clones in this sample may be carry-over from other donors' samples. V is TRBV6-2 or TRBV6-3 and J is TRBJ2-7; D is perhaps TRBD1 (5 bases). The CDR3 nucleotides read TGTGCCAGCAGTTACGGGGCAGGAACCTACGAGCAGTACTTC. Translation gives CASSYGAGTYEQYF.